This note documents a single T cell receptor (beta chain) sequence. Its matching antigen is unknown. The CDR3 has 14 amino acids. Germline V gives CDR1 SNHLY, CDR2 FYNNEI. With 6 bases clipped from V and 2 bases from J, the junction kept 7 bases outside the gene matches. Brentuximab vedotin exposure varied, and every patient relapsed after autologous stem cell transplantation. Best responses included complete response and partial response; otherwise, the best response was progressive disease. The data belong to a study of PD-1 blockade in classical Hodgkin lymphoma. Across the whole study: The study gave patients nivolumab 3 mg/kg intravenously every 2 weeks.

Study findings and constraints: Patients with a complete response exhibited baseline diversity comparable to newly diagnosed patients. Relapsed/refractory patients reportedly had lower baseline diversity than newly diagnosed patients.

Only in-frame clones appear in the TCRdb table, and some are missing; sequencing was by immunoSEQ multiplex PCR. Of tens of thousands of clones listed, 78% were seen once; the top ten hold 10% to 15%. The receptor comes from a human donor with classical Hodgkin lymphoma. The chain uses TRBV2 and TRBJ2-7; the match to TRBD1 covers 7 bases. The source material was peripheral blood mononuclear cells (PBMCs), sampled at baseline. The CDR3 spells CASSLLGQAYEQYF. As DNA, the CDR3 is TGTGCCAGCAGCTTACTCGGACAGGCCTACGAGCAGTACTTC. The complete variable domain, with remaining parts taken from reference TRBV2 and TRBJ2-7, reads EPEVTQTPSHQVTQMGQEVILRCVPISNHLYFYWYRQILGQKVEFLVSFYNNEISEKSEIFDDQFSVERPDGSNFTLKIRSTKLEDSAMYFCASSLLGQAYEQYFGPGTRLTVT.